This note documents a single T cell receptor (beta chain) sequence. These data come from a study of shared clonotypes between healthy human individuals. The naive CD8 fraction comprised CD45RO-negative cells positively selected for CCR7 and excluded terminally differentiated effector memory CD45RA+ cells. V lost 4 bases, J lost 5 bases, and 8 bases stayed unmatched. CDR1 is SGHDN and CDR2 is FVKESK in the germline V gene. The CDR3 sequence is 14 residues long. Data came from immunoSEQ multiplex PCR; TCRdb stores just in-frame clones and leaves some out. Of about 1,800,000 clones detected, 85% to 95% appear once; the ten largest clones hold 1% to 1.5%.

The sequenced sample consisted of naive CD8+ T cells sorted from blood. This chain links TRBV14 with TRBJ2-7; 7 bases are a match to TRBD1. The TCR was taken from a man between 18 and 35 years old in good health. CDR3 protein: CASSPGTAYHEQYF. The CDR3 DNA sequence: TGTGCCAGCAGCCCTGGGACAGCATACCACGAGCAGTACTTC.